These 3 T cell receptor beta chains share one sample of origin, sequenced in a study of cytomegalovirus exposure and HLA in healthy donors. This PCR relied on a set of 60 Vbeta primers and 13 Jbeta primers. The table came from immunoSEQ multiplex PCR; TCRdb's copy has only in-frame clones and leaves some out. Of about 96,000 clones listed, roughly 74% are singletons. Sequencing was carried out using PBMCs. The receptors stem from a female donor in good health and CMV-seropositive.

The chain recombines TRBV30 with TRBJ2-7; 9 bases are a match to TRBD2. Germline CDR1 is GTSNPN and CDR2 is SVGIG (reference sequence). The J segment lost 1 base and the V segment lost 0 bases, leaving 19 bases of the junction unmatched. The CDR3 contains 20 residues. The CDR3 nucleotides read TGTGCCTGGAGTGTCCCGAACCGACTGATTGGACTAGCGTATTCCTACGAGCAGTACTTC. Translating it yields CAWSVPNRLIGLAYSYEQYF.

The chain joins TRBV6-4 to TRBJ2-2, with 9 bases that match TRBD1. There are 14 residues in the CDR3. Trimming at V came to 6 bases and at J to 2 bases, leaving 1 base not matched to a gene. The V gene's germline CDR1 is MRHNA and CDR2 SNTAGT. The CDR3 coding sequence is TGTGCCAGCAGACAGGGGGCTAACACCGGGGAGCTGTTTTTT. Translated, it gives CASRQGANTGELFF.

A remark on this clone: One junction end does not reproduce the germline sequence, and a read error may be involved. V is TRBV7-3 and J is TRBJ1-1; D unclear. This CDR3 is 13 amino acids long. In germline, CDR1 is SGHTA, CDR2 FQGTGA. This chain's CDR3 is CASSVTRNTEAFF. The CDR3 nucleotides are TGTGCCAGCAGCGTAACGAGGAACACTGAAGCTTTCTTT.